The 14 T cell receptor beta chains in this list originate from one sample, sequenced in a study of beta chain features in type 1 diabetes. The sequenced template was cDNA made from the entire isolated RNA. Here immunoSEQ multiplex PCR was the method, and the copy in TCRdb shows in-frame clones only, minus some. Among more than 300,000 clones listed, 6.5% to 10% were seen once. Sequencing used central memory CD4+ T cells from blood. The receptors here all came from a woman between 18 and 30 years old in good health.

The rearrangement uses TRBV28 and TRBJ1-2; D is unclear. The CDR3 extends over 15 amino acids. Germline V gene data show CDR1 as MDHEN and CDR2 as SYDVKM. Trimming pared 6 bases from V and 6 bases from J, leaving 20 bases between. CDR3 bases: TGTGCCAGCAGACTACCAGGATCACTTTGGGATGGCTACACCTTC. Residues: CASRLPGSLWDGYTF.

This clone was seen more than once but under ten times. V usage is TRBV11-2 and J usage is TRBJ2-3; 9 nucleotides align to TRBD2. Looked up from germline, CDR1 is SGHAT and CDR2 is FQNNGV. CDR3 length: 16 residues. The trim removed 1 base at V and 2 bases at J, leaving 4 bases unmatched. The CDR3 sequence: CASSLGAGGLTDTQYF. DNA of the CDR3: TGTGCCAGCAGCTTAGGAGCGGGAGGACTCACAGATACGCAGTATTTT.

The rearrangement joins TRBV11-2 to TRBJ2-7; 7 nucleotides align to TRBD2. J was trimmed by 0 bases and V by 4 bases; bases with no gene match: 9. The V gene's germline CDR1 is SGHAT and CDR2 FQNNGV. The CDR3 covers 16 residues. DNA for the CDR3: TGTGCCAGCAGCTATGACCCGGGAGGCGCCTCCTACGAGCAGTACTTC. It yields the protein CASSYDPGGASYEQYF.

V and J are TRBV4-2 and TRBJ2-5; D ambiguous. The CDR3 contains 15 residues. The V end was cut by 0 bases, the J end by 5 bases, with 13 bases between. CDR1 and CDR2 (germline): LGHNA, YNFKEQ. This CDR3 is CASSQESALTETQYF. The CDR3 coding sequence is TGTGCCAGCAGCCAAGAAAGCGCTCTTACGGAGACCCAGTACTTC.

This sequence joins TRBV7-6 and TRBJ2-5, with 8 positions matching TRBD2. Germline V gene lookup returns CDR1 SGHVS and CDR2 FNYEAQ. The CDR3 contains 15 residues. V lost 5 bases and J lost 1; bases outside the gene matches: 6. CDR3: CASSKGTSPQETQYF. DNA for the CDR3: TGTGCCAGCAGCAAAGGGACTAGTCCCCAAGAGACCCAGTACTTC.

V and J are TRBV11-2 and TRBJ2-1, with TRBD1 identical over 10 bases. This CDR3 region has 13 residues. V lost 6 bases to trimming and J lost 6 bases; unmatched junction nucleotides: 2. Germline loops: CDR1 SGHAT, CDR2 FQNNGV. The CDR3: CASRWTGGNEQFF. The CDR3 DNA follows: TGTGCCAGCAGATGGACAGGGGGCAATGAGCAGTTCTTC.

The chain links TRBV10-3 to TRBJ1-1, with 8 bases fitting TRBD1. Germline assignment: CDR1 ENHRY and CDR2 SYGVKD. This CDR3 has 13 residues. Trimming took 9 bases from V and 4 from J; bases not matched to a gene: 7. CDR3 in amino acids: CAITDREGTEAFF. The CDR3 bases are TGTGCCATTACGGACAGGGAGGGCACTGAAGCTTTCTTT.

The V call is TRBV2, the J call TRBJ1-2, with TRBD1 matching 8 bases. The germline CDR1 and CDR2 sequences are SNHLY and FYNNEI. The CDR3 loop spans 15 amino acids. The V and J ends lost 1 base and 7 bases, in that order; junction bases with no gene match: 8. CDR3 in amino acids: CASSEVTTGVGGYTF. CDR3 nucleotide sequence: TGTGCCAGCAGTGAAGTAACGACAGGGGTCGGTGGCTACACCTTC. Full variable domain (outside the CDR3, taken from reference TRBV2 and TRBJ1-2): EPEVTQTPSHQVTQMGQEVILRCVPISNHLYFYWYRQILGQKVEFLVSFYNNEISEKSEIFDDQFSVERPDGSNFTLKIRSTKLEDSAMYFCASSEVTTGVGGYTFGSGTRLTVV.

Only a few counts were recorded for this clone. This chain's CDR3 is CASSDNGANQPQHF. For the CDR3, the DNA is TGTGCCAGCAGTGATAACGGAGCAAATCAGCCCCAGCATTTT. V usage is TRBV6-1 and J usage is TRBJ1-5; no definite D call. From germline, CDR1 is MNHNS and CDR2 SASEGT. V was trimmed by 3 bases and J by 4 bases, leaving 10 bases between them. The CDR3 loop spans 14 amino acids.

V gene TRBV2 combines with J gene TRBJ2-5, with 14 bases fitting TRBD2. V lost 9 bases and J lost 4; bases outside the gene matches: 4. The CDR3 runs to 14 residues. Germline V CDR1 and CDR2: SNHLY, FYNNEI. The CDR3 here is CASSGTSGRETQYF. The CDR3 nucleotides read TGTGCCAGTTCTGGGACTAGCGGGAGAGAGACCCAGTACTTC.

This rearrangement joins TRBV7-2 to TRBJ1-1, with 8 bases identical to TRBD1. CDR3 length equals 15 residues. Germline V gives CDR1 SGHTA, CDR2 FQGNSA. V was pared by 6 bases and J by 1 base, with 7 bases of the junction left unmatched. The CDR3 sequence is CASRQGGQGNTEAFF. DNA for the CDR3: TGTGCCAGCAGGCAAGGAGGACAGGGGAACACTGAAGCTTTCTTT.

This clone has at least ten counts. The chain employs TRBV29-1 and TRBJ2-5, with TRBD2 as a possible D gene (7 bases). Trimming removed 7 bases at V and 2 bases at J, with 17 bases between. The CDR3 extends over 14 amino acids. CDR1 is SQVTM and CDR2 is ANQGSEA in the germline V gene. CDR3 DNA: TGCAGCGCCCCGTTGGGAGGGGGGCAAGAGACCCAGTACTTC. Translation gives CSAPLGGGQETQYF.

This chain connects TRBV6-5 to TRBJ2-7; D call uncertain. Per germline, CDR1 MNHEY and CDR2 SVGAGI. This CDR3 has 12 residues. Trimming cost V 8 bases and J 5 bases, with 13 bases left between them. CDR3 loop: CASPPPEHEQYF. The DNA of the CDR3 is TGTGCCAGCCCCCCGCCGGAGCACGAGCAGTACTTC.

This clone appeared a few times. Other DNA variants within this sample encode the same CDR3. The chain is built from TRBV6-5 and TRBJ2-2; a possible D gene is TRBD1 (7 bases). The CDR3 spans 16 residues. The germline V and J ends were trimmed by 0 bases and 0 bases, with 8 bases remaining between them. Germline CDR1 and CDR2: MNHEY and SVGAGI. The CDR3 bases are TGTGCCAGCAGTTACTCCAGGGGGGCGAACACCGGGGAGCTGTTTTTT. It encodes CASSYSRGANTGELFF.